This T cell receptor beta chain appears in the sequencing data of a study of shared clonotypes between healthy human individuals. CDR3 size: 16 residues. Germline V CDR1 and CDR2: SNHLY, FYNNEI. Trimming removed 9 bases at V and 7 bases at J, with 24 bases between. Overall study results and limits: Incomplete sequencing of sorted subsets was indicated by rarefaction despite large depth.

Repertoires were generated with immunoSEQ multiplex PCR, while TCRdb's copy carries only in-frame clones and drops some. The sample lists more than 2 million clones; 95% were seen once. For this clone: Antigen unknown.

Material: naive CD4+ T cells sorted from blood. The subset: CD45RA+ positively selected. This TCR came from a man between 18 and 35 years old in good health. This chain links TRBV2 with TRBJ2-2; D tentatively reads TRBD1 or TRBD2 (5 bases each). For the CDR3, the DNA is TGTGCCAGAAAGAAAGAGAACGGGACCAAGAACGGGGAGCTGTTTTTT. The encoded protein is CARKKENGTKNGELFF. The whole variable domain, remainder taken from reference TRBV2 and TRBJ2-2, is EPEVTQTPSHQVTQMGQEVILRCVPISNHLYFYWYRQILGQKVEFLVSFYNNEISEKSEIFDDQFSVERPDGSNFTLKIRSTKLEDSAMYFCARKKENGTKNGELFFGEGSRLTVL.